The source of this TCR beta chain is a study of T cells of healthy individuals. Trimming cost V 1 base and J 7 bases, with 7 bases left between them. Looked up from germline, CDR1 is SGHDN and CDR2 is FVKESK. CDR3 length equals 12 residues. TCRdb recomputed calls from the 5' RACE reads with MiXCR, one row per CDR3 protein. The sample includes 60,000 to 70,000 distinct CDR3 sequences, roughly 15% of them seen just once. This clonotype has a handful of counts. This TCR was recovered from a human donor in good health. V usage is TRBV14 and J usage is TRBJ2-5, with D uncertain. The CDR3 here is CASSQVPGTQYF. CDR3 nucleotides: TGTGCCAGCAGCCAAGTCCCAGGGACCCAGTACTTC.